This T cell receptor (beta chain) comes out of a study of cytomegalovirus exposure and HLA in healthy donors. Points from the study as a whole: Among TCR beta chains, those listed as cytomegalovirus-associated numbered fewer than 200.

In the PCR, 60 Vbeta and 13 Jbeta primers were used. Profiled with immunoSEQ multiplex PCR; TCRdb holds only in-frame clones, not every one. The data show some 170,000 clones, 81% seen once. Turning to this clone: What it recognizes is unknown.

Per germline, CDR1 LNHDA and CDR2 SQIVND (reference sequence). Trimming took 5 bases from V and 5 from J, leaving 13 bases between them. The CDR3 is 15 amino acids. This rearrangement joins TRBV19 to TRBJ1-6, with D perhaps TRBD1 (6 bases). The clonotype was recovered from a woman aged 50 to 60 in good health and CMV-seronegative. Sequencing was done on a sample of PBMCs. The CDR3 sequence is CASSETGHHNSPLHF. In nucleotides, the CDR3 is TGTGCCAGTAGTGAGACGGGACACCATAATTCACCCCTCCACTTT. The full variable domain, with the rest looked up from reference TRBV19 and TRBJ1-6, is DGGITQSPKYLFRKEGQNVTLSCEQNLNHDAMYWYRQDPGQGLRLIYYSQIVNDFQKGDIAEGYSVSREKKESFPLTVTSAQKNPTAFYLCASSETGHHNSPLHFGNGTRLTVT.